A selection of T cell receptor beta chains follows, all from one sample in a study of blood T cell repertoires in COVID-19. Clones were sequenced by immunoSEQ multiplex PCR, and TCRdb holds only the in-frame ones, with some missing. In the table there are around 260,000 clones, about 91% of which are singletons. Sequencing was performed on peripheral blood. Receptors originate from a person under 30 with COVID-19, enrolled during active disease. Both conserved end residues are part of each CDR3. A D gene is named only where the DNA matches it firmly. Size tells how often a clone was seen (once, few, many) or the class of an expanded clone, and some rows leave it out.

V: TRBV7-2; size: -; D: TRBD2; J: TRBJ2-5; CDR3: CASSLRATSGYETQYF; DNA: TGTGCCAGCAGCTTAAGGGCAACTAGCGGGTATGAGACCCAGTACTTC
V: TRBV10-3; size: -; D: -; J: TRBJ1-1; CDR3: CATGRENTEAFF; DNA: TGTGCCACCGGACGGGAGAACACTGAAGCTTTCTTT
V: TRBV7-9; size: -; D: -; J: TRBJ1-6; CDR3: CASSLADSNSPLHF; DNA: TGTGCCAGCAGCTTAGCTGACAGTAATTCACCCCTCCACTTT
V: TRBV4-1; size: -; D: -; J: TRBJ2-1; CDR3: CASSHLRVGSPSDEQFF; DNA: TGCGCCAGCAGCCACCTGAGGGTGGGCAGCCCGTCGGATGAGCAGTTCTTC
V: TRBV11-1; size: -; D: -; J: TRBJ2-7; CDR3: CASSSEGAYEQYF; DNA: TGTGCCAGCAGCTCCGAGGGGGCCTACGAGCAGTACTTC
V: TRBV4-1; size: -; D: TRBD2; J: TRBJ2-1; CDR3: CASSPLADSYNEQFF; DNA: TGCGCCAGCAGCCCGCTAGCGGACTCCTACAATGAGCAGTTCTTC
V: TRBV9; size: -; D: -; J: TRBJ2-3; CDR3: CASTPGRSSTDTQYF; DNA: TGTGCCAGCACCCCAGGGCGGAGTAGCACAGATACGCAGTATTTT
V: TRBV6-5; size: -; D: -; J: TRBJ2-3; CDR3: CASSYPAEGTDTQYF; DNA: TGTGCCAGCAGTTATCCCGCGGAGGGCACAGATACGCAGTATTTT
V: TRBV28; size: -; D: TRBD2; J: TRBJ2-3; CDR3: CASSPSGVKQYF; DNA: TGTGCCAGCAGTCCTAGCGGGGTAAAGCAGTATTTT
V: TRBV6-4; size: -; D: TRBD2; J: TRBJ2-1; CDR3: CASSDSGTSEINEQFF; DNA: TGTGCCAGCAGTGACTCCGGGACTAGCGAGATCAATGAGCAGTTCTTC
V: TRBV7-9; size: -; D: TRBD2; J: TRBJ2-5; CDR3: CASSLAGDYKETQYF; DNA: TGTGCCAGCAGCTTAGCTGGGGACTATAAAGAGACCCAGTACTTC
V: TRBV15; size: -; D: -; J: TRBJ1-2; CDR3: CATSRDGAGGYGYTF; DNA: TGTGCCACCAGCAGAGATGGAGCCGGGGGCTATGGCTACACCTTC
V: TRBV28; size: once; D: TRBD2; J: TRBJ2-1; CDR3: CASSLTSGFYNEQFF; DNA: TGTGCCAGCAGTTTGACTAGCGGATTCTACAATGAGCAGTTCTTC
V: TRBV4-3; size: -; D: -; J: TRBJ1-3; CDR3: CASSQVRVGGFGNTIYF; DNA: TGCGCCAGCAGCCAAGTTCGGGTCGGGGGTTTCGGAAACACCATATATTTT
V: TRBV2; size: few; D: TRBD2; J: TRBJ2-1; CDR3: CAATAGDRGNEQFF; DNA: TGTGCCGCGACAGCGGGAGATAGAGGAAATGAGCAGTTCTTC
V: TRBV5-7; size: -; D: -; J: TRBJ2-5; CDR3: CASSLVCGTVQETQYF; DNA: TGTGCCAGCAGCCTAGTCTGCGGGACAGTCCAAGAGACCCAGTACTTC
V: TRBV7-2; size: -; D: TRBD2; J: TRBJ2-3; CDR3: CASSQGTSGVDTQYF; DNA: TGTGCCAGCAGCCAAGGGACTAGCGGAGTAGATACGCAGTATTTT
V: TRBV9; size: once; D: -; J: TRBJ2-6; CDR3: CASTGANVLTF; DNA: TGTGCCAGTACTGGGGCCAACGTCCTGACTTTC
V: TRBV7-3; size: -; D: TRBD2; J: TRBJ2-5; CDR3: CASSPGIGGSRETQYF; DNA: TGTGCCAGCAGCCCGGGGATCGGCGGGAGCAGAGAGACCCAGTACTTC
V: TRBV6-1; size: -; D: -; J: TRBJ1-6; CDR3: CASSEERASSYNSPLHF; DNA: TGTGCCAGCAGTGAGGAGAGGGCAAGCTCCTATAATTCACCCCTCCACTTT
V: TRBV5-5; size: -; D: -; J: TRBJ2-2; CDR3: CASSLVGGGATGELFF; DNA: TGTGCCAGCAGCTTGGTGGGAGGCGGGGCCACCGGGGAGCTGTTTTTT
V: TRBV5-1; size: -; D: -; J: TRBJ2-3; CDR3: CASSLGVAGRTDTQYF; DNA: TGCGCCAGCAGCCTGGGGGTGGCGGGGCGCACAGATACGCAGTATTTT
V: TRBV12-2; size: -; D: -; J: TRBJ2-1; CDR3: CASRSPRSEVF; DNA: TGTGCAAGTCGCTCTCCACGCTCAGAGGTCTTC
V: TRBV4-1; size: -; D: -; J: TRBJ2-1; CDR3: CASSHSQGGNEQFF; DNA: TGCGCCAGCAGCCACTCTCAGGGGGGCAATGAGCAGTTCTTC
V: TRBV9; size: -; D: -; J: TRBJ1-2; CDR3: CASSVEGDYGYTF; DNA: TGTGCCAGCAGCGTAGAAGGGGACTATGGCTACACCTTC
V: TRBV6-2/TRBV6-3; size: -; D: TRBD1; J: TRBJ2-7; CDR3: CASGWTGSAYEQYF; DNA: TGTGCCAGCGGTTGGACAGGGTCAGCCTACGAGCAGTACTTC
V: TRBV2; size: -; D: -; J: TRBJ2-2; CDR3: CASSEVDGSRTGELFF; DNA: TGTGCCAGCAGTGAAGTAGACGGGAGCCGTACCGGGGAGCTGTTTTTT
V: TRBV27; size: -; D: -; J: TRBJ1-4; CDR3: CASSLSGSTNEKLFF; DNA: TGTGCCAGCAGTTTATCGGGCAGTACAAATGAAAAACTGTTTTTT
V: TRBV5-1; size: once; D: -; J: TRBJ2-2; CDR3: CASSLTGVGTGELFF; DNA: TGCGCCAGCAGCTTGACGGGGGTTGGCACCGGGGAGCTGTTTTTT
V: TRBV12-3/TRBV12-4; size: few; D: -; J: TRBJ1-5; CDR3: CASSLTGQPQHF; DNA: TGTGCCAGCAGTTTGACGGGTCAGCCCCAGCATTTT
V: TRBV5-4; size: few; D: -; J: TRBJ1-2; CDR3: CASSRGGGGTQPLGGYTF; DNA: TGTGCCAGCAGCCGCGGCGGTGGGGGCACCCAGCCCTTGGGTGGCTACACCTTC
V: TRBV6-2/TRBV6-3; size: -; D: TRBD2; J: TRBJ2-2; CDR3: CASSLPGLAGVRTGELFF; DNA: TGTGCCAGCAGTTTGCCGGGACTAGCGGGAGTAAGAACCGGGGAGCTGTTTTTT
V: TRBV9; size: -; D: -; J: TRBJ1-2; CDR3: CASSKDGGTQNYGYTF; DNA: TGTGCCAGCAGCAAGGATGGGGGGACCCAGAACTATGGCTACACCTTC
V: TRBV5-1; size: -; D: -; J: TRBJ1-5; CDR3: CAIPQDSNQPQHF; DNA: TGCGCCATTCCACAGGATAGCAATCAGCCCCAGCATTTT
V: TRBV7-2; size: few; D: TRBD2; J: TRBJ2-7; CDR3: CASSLGLGLAVDEQYF; DNA: TGTGCCAGCAGCTTAGGGTTAGGACTAGCGGTAGACGAGCAGTACTTC
V: TRBV7-9; size: -; D: -; J: TRBJ2-3; CDR3: CASSLVVIAANTDTQYF; DNA: TGTGCCAGCAGCTTGGTTGTAATAGCGGCAAACACAGATACGCAGTATTTT
V: TRBV4-2; size: few; D: -; J: TRBJ2-2; CDR3: CASSQILGPELFF; DNA: TGTGCCAGCAGCCAGATACTAGGACCGGAGCTGTTTTTT
V: TRBV6-5; size: -; D: TRBD1; J: TRBJ2-1; CDR3: CASSTDRGLYNEQFF; DNA: TGTGCCAGCAGTACTGACAGGGGGCTCTACAATGAGCAGTTCTTC
V: TRBV5-1; size: -; D: -; J: TRBJ2-1; CDR3: CASSSPRQPDPKSSYNEQFF; DNA: TGCGCCAGCAGCTCGCCTAGACAGCCAGACCCGAAAAGCTCCTACAATGAGCAGTTCTTC
V: TRBV9; size: -; D: TRBD2; J: TRBJ2-7; CDR3: CASSVQGGLAGAGYEQYF; DNA: TGTGCCAGCAGCGTCCAAGGGGGACTAGCGGGAGCGGGATACGAGCAGTACTTC
V: TRBV24-1; size: -; D: TRBD2; J: TRBJ2-3; CDR3: CATSDQMGLAGIDTQYF; DNA: TGTGCCACCAGTGATCAAATGGGACTAGCGGGAATAGATACGCAGTATTTT
V: TRBV12-3/TRBV12-4; size: -; D: -; J: TRBJ1-1; CDR3: CASSLGGLAFF; DNA: TGTGCCAGCAGTTTAGGAGGTTTGGCTTTCTTT
V: TRBV18; size: -; D: TRBD2; J: TRBJ2-1; CDR3: CASSPLTSGSPYNEQFF; DNA: TGTGCCAGCTCACCCCTGACTAGCGGGAGTCCCTACAATGAGCAGTTCTTC
V: TRBV6-5; size: -; D: TRBD2; J: TRBJ2-2; CDR3: CASTLWREDTGELFF; DNA: TGTGCCAGCACCTTGTGGCGGGAGGACACCGGGGAGCTGTTTTTT
V: TRBV7-7; size: -; D: TRBD1; J: TRBJ1-4; CDR3: CASSLNRQGPPDLAEKLFF; DNA: TGTGCTAGCAGCCTGAATCGACAGGGCCCCCCGGATTTGGCTGAAAAACTGTTTTTT
V: TRBV12-3/TRBV12-4; size: -; D: -; J: TRBJ2-1; CDR3: CASSPTVNEQFF; DNA: TGTGCCAGCAGCCCGACTGTAAATGAGCAGTTCTTC
V: TRBV5-1; size: -; D: -; J: TRBJ2-5; CDR3: CASRLAPQETQYF; DNA: TGCGCCAGCAGGCTAGCGCCTCAAGAGACCCAGTACTTC
V: TRBV5-4; size: -; D: -; J: TRBJ2-5; CDR3: CAITAERKVGETQYF; DNA: TGTGCCATCACGGCCGAGCGTAAGGTGGGAGAGACCCAGTACTTC
V: TRBV28; size: -; D: -; J: TRBJ1-1; CDR3: CASTPRGFEAFF; DNA: TGTGCCAGCACCCCTCGGGGGTTCGAAGCTTTCTTT
V: TRBV6-2/TRBV6-3; size: -; D: TRBD1; J: TRBJ1-1; CDR3: CASSRDRGPVNTEAFF; DNA: TGTGCCAGCAGCCGGGACAGGGGGCCTGTGAACACTGAAGCTTTCTTT
V: TRBV29-1; size: -; D: TRBD1; J: TRBJ2-2; CDR3: CSVAGQGNTGELFF; DNA: TGCAGCGTCGCTGGACAGGGTAACACCGGGGAGCTGTTTTTT
V: TRBV5-1; size: once; D: -; J: TRBJ2-7; CDR3: CASSNIPGQDFGEQYF; DNA: TGCGCCAGCAGCAACATACCGGGACAAGATTTCGGCGAGCAGTACTTC
V: TRBV5-6; size: -; D: -; J: TRBJ1-5; CDR3: CASSLGQGGFQPQHF; DNA: TGTGCCAGCAGCTTGGGGCAGGGAGGTTTTCAGCCCCAGCATTTT
V: TRBV19; size: -; D: TRBD1; J: TRBJ2-4; CDR3: CASRPPDRGNIQYF; DNA: TGTGCCAGTAGACCTCCGGACAGGGGAAACATTCAGTACTTC
V: TRBV18; size: once; D: TRBD1; J: TRBJ2-1; CDR3: CASSSGTGSNEQFF; DNA: TGTGCCAGCTCATCCGGGACAGGGAGTAATGAGCAGTTCTTC
V: TRBV6-5; size: -; D: -; J: TRBJ2-7; CDR3: CASSYSLPDGAYEQYF; DNA: TGTGCCAGCAGTTACTCGCTCCCAGACGGGGCCTACGAGCAGTACTTC